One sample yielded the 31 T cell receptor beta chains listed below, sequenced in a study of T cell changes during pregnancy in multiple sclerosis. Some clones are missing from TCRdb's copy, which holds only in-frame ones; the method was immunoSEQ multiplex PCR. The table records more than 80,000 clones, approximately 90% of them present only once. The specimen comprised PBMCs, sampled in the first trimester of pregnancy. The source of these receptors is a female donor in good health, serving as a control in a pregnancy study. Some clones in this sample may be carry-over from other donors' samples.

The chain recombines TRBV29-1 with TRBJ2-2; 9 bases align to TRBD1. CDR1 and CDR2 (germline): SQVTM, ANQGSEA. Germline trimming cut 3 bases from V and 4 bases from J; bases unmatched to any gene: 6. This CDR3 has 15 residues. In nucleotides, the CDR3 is TGCAGCGTTGAGGCGACAGGGGGGATCACCGGGGAGCTGTTTTTT. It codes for CSVEATGGITGELFF.

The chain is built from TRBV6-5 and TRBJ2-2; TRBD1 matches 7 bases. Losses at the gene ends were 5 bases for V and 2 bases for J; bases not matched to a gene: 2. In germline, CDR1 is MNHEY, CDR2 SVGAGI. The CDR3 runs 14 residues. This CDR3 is CASSAGGNTGELFF. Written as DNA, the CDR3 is TGTGCCAGCAGTGCAGGGGGAAACACCGGGGAGCTGTTTTTT.

The CDR3 region has the DNA TGTGCCAGCAGCTCCCGAACAGGGCGTGGCACTGAAGCTTTCTTT. This gives the protein CASSSRTGRGTEAFF. The genes are TRBV5-4 and TRBJ1-1, with D possibly matching TRBD1 (6 bases). Germline CDR1 and CDR2: SGHNT and YYREEE (reference sequence). The CDR3 extends over 15 amino acids. Trimming took 3 bases from V and 4 from J, leaving 16 bases between them.

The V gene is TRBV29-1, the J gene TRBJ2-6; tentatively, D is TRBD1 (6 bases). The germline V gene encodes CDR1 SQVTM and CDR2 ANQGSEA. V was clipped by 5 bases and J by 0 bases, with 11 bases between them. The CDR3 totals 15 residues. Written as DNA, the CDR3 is TGCAGCGTTTACTCAGGGGACTCTGGGGCCAACGTCCTGACTTTC. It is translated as CSVYSGDSGANVLTF.

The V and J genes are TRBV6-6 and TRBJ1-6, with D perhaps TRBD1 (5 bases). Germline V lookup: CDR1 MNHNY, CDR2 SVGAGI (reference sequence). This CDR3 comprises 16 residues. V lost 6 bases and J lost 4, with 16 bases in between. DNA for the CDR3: TGTGCCAGCAGAGACCCCCTCGACAGTTATAATTCACCCCTCCACTTT. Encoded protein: CASRDPLDSYNSPLHF.

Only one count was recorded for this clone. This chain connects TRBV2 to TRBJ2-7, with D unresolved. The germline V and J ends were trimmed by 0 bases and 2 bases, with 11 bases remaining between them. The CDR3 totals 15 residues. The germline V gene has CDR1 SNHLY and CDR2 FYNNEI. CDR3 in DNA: TGTGCCAGCAGTGAAGCGCTTCTGGCACCCTACGAGCAGTACTTC. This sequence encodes CASSEALLAPYEQYF.

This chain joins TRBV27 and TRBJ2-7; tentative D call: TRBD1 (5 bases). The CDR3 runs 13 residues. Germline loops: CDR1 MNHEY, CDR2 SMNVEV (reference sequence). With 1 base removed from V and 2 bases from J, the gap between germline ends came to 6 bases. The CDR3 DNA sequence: TGTGCCAGCAGTTTATTAGGGGCCTACGAGCAGTACTTC. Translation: CASSLLGAYEQYF.

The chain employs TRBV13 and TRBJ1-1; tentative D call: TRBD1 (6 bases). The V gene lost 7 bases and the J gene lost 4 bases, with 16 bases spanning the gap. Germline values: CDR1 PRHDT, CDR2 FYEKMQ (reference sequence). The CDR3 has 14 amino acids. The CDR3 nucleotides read TGTGCCAGCACCTCAAGCGGGGGCATCACTGAAGCTTTCTTT. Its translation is CASTSSGGITEAFF.

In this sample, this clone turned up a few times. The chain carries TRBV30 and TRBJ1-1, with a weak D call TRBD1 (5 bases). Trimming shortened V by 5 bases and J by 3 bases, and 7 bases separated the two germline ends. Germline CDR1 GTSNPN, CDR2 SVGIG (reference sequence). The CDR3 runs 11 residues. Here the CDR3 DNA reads TGTGCCTGGGGAGGGGACACTGAAGCTTTCTTT. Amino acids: CAWGGDTEAFF.

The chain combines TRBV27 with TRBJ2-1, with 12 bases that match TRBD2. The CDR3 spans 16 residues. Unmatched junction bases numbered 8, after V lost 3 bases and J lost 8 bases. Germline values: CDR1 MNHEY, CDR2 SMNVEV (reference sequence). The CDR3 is CASSFETSGGMDEQFF. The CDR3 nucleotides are TGTGCCAGCAGTTTCGAGACTAGCGGGGGTATGGATGAGCAGTTCTTC.

The CDR3 DNA reads TGTGCCAGCAGCATACCCGGGAGCGGTGTCGATGAGCAGTTCTTC. It translates to CASSIPGSGVDEQFF. The rearrangement links TRBV5-6 to TRBJ2-1; D perhaps matches TRBD2 (6 bases). Germline V gene sequence: CDR1 SGHDT, CDR2 YYEEEE. The CDR3 has 15 residues. V was trimmed by 4 bases and J by 8 bases, leaving 19 bases between them.

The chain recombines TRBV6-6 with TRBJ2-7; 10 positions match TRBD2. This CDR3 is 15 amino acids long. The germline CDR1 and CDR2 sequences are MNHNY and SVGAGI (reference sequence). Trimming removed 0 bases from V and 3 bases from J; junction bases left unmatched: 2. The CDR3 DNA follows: TGTGCCAGCAGTTACTCTTCTAGCGGGAGCTACGAGCAGTACTTC. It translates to CASSYSSSGSYEQYF.

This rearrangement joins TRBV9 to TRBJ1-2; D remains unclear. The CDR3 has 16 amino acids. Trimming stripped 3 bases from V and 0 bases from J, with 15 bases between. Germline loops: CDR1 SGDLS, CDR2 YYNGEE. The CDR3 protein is CASSAPRGTANYGYTF. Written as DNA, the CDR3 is TGTGCCAGCAGCGCCCCCCGTGGTACGGCTAACTATGGCTACACCTTC. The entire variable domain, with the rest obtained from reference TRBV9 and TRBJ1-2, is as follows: DSGVTQTPKHLITATGQRVTLRCSPRSGDLSVYWYQQSLDQGLQFLIQYYNGEERAKGNILERFSAQQFPDLHSELNLSSLELGDSALYFCASSAPRGTANYGYTFGSGTRLTVV.

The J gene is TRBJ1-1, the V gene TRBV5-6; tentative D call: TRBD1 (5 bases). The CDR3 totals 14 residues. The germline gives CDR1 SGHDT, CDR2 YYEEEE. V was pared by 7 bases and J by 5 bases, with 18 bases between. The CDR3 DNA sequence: TGTGCCAGCGCCGAAAGTCGTCGGGGGACTGAAGCTTTCTTT. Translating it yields CASAESRRGTEAFF.

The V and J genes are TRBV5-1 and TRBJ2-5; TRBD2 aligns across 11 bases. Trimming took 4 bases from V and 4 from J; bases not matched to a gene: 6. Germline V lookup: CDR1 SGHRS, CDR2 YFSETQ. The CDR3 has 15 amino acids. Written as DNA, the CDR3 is TGCGCCAGCAGCGAACGCCTAGCGGGGGGAGAGACCCAGTACTTC. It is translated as CASSERLAGGETQYF.

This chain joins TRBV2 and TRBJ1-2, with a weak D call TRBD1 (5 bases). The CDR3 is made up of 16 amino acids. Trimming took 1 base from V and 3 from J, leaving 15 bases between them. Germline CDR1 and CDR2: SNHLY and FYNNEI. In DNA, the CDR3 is TGTGCCAGCAGTGAAGGAAGGGGCCCGACTGACTATGGCTACACCTTC. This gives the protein CASSEGRGPTDYGYTF.

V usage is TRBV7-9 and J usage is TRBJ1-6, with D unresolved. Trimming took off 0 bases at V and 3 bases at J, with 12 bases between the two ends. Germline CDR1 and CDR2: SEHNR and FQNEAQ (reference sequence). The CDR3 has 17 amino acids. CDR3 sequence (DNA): TGTGCCAGCAGCTTAGCAACGGCGGAATACTATAATTCACCCCTCCACTTT. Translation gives CASSLATAEYYNSPLHF.

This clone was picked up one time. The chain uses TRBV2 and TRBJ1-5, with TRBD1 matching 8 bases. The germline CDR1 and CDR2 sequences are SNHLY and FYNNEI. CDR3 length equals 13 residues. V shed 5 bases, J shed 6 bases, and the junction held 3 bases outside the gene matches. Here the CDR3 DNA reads TGTGCCAGCAGTCGGACAGGGACTCAGCCCCAGCATTTT. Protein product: CASSRTGTQPQHF. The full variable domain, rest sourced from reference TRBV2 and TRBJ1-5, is EPEVTQTPSHQVTQMGQEVILRCVPISNHLYFYWYRQILGQKVEFLVSFYNNEISEKSEIFDDQFSVERPDGSNFTLKIRSTKLEDSAMYFCASSRTGTQPQHFGDGTRLSIL.

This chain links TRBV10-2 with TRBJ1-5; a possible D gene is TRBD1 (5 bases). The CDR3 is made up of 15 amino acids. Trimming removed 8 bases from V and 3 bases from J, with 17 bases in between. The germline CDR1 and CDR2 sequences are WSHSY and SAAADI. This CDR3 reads CASRYGGGDNQPQHF. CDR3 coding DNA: TGCGCCAGCCGCTATGGGGGAGGGGACAATCAGCCCCAGCATTTT.

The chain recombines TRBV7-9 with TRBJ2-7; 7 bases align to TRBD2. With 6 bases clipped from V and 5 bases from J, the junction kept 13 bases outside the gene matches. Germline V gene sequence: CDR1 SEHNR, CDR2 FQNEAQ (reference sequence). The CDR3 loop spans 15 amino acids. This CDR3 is CASSNKREGRHEQYF. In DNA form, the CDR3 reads TGTGCCAGCAGTAACAAAAGGGAGGGCCGCCACGAGCAGTACTTC.

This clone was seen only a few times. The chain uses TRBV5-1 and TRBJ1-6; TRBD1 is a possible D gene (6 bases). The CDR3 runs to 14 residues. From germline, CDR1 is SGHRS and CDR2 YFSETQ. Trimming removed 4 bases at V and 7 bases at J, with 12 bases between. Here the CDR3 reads CASSTGHQNSPLHF. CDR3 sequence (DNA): TGCGCCAGCAGCACGGGACATCAAAATTCACCCCTCCACTTT.

This CDR3 reads CASSLGLTNEKLFF. The CDR3 nucleotides are TGCGCCAGCAGCCTGGGGCTCACTAATGAAAAACTGTTTTTT. This chain uses TRBV5-1 with TRBJ1-4; TRBD1 is a possible D gene (5 bases). CDR3 length: 14 amino acids. V lost 4 bases and J lost 2, with 9 bases in between. The germline V gene has CDR1 SGHRS and CDR2 YFSETQ. The full variable domain, completed using reference TRBV5-1 and TRBJ1-4, is KAGVTQTPRYLIKTRGQQVTLSCSPISGHRSVSWYQQTPGQGLQFLFEYFSETQRNKGNFPGRFSGRQFSNSRSEMNVSTLELGDSALYLCASSLGLTNEKLFFGSGTQLSVL.

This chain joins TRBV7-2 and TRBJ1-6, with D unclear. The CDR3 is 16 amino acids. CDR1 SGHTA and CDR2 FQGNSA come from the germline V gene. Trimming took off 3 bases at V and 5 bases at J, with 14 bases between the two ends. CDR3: CASSLVGGPNNSPLHF. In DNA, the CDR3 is TGTGCCAGCAGCTTGGTTGGCGGGCCTAATAATTCACCCCTCCACTTT.

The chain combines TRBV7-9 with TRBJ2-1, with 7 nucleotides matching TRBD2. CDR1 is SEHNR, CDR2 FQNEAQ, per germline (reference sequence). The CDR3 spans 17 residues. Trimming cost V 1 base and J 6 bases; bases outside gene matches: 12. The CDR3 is CASSLETSSGGVNEQFF. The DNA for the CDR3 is TGTGCCAGCAGCTTAGAAACTTCTAGCGGCGGGGTCAATGAGCAGTTCTTC. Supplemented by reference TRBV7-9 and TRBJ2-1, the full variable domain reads DTGVSQNPRHKITKRGQNVTFRCDPISEHNRLYWYRQTLGQGPEFLTYFQNEAQLEKSRLLSDRFSAERPKGSFSTLEIQRTEQGDSAMYLCASSLETSSGGVNEQFFGPGTRLTVL.

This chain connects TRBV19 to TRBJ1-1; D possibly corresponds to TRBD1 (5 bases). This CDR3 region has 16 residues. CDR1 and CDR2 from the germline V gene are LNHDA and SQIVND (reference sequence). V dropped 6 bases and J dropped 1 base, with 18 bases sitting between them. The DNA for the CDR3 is TGTGCCAGTAGGCCTCTATCCGGCGGGGGGAACACTGAAGCTTTCTTT. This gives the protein CASRPLSGGGNTEAFF.

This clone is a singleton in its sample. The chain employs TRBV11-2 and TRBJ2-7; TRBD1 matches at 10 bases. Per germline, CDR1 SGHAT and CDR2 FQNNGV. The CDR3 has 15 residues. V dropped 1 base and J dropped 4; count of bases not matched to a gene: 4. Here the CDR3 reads CASSLGQGALYEQYF. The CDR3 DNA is TGTGCCAGCAGCTTAGGACAGGGGGCATTGTACGAGCAGTACTTC.

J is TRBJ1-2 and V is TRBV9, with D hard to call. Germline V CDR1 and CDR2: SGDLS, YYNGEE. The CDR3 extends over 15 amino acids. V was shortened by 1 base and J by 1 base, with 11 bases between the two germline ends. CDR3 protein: CASSVTDHLNYGYTF. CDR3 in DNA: TGTGCCAGCAGCGTAACAGACCACCTTAACTATGGCTACACCTTC.

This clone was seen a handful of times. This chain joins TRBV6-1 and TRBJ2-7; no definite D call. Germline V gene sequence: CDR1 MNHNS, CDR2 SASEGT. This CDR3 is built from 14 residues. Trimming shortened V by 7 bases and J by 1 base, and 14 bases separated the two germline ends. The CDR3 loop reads CASTPSLNSYEQYF. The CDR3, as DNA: TGTGCCAGCACGCCCTCACTAAATTCCTACGAGCAGTACTTC.

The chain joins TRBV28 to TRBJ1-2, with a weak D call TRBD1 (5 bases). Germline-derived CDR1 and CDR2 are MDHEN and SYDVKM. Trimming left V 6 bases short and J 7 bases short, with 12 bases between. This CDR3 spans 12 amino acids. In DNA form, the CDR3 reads TGTGCCAGCAGGGTGTGGGGCCGTGGCTACACCTTC. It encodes CASRVWGRGYTF.

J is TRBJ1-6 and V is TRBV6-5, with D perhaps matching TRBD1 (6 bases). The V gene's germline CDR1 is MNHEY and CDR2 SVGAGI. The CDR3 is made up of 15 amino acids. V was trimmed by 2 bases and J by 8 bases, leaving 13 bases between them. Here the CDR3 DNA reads TGTGCCAGCAGTTACATGGCAGGGGTGGATTCACCCCTCCACTTT. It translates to CASSYMAGVDSPLHF.

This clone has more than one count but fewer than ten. Written as DNA, the CDR3 is TGCGCCAGCAGCCGAGCGGGCCTTACTCTAGCCAAAAACATTCAGTACTTC. Amino acids: CASSRAGLTLAKNIQYF. The chain carries TRBV4-1 and TRBJ2-4; a weak D match, TRBD2 (6 bases). Per germline, CDR1 MGHRA and CDR2 YSYEKL. This CDR3 spans 17 amino acids. V lost 4 bases, J lost 0 bases, and 16 bases lay in between.